What follows are 18 T cell receptor beta chains derived from one specimen sequenced in a study of OX40 agonist ivuxolimab in advanced cancers. Clones were sequenced by immunoSEQ multiplex PCR, and TCRdb holds only the in-frame ones, with some missing. The sample lists 75,000 to 100,000 clones; around 87% were seen once. The sequencing here drew on CD4+ or CD8+ T cells sorted from blood, taken in a trial of the OX40 agonist ivuxolimab. The receptors stem from an adult with an advanced solid tumor such as melanoma, head and neck, liver or kidney cancer.

A single count supports this clone. The chain uses TRBV5-1 and TRBJ2-2; 10 nucleotides align to TRBD2. The CDR3 spans 17 residues. Per germline, CDR1 SGHRS and CDR2 YFSETQ. After removal of 4 bases from V and 4 bases from J, the junction contained 10 bases not matched to a gene. The CDR3 reads CASSPGSGGALTGELFF. CDR3 nucleotide sequence: TGCGCCAGCAGCCCCGGGAGCGGGGGGGCCCTCACCGGGGAGCTGTTTTTT.

The chain links TRBV11-1 to TRBJ2-7; D may be TRBD1 or TRBD2 (6 bases each). V lost 4 bases to trimming and J lost 4 bases, with 17 bases between them. CDR1 is SGHAT, CDR2 FQDESV, per germline (reference sequence). The CDR3 runs to 15 residues. The CDR3 loop reads CASSYQLGGGYEQYF. The CDR3 DNA is TGTGCCAGCAGCTACCAACTCGGGGGCGGTTACGAGCAGTACTTC.

The chain recombines TRBV28 with TRBJ2-5; a weak D match, TRBD2 (5 bases). Germline CDR1 is MDHEN and CDR2 is SYDVKM. This CDR3 contains 13 residues. The germline V and J ends were trimmed by 2 bases and 2 bases, with 6 bases remaining between them. In DNA, the CDR3 is TGTGCCAGCAGTTTACCGGGGCAAGAGACCCAGTACTTC. Translating it yields CASSLPGQETQYF.

The J gene is TRBJ2-4, the V gene TRBV27; 10 nucleotides line up with TRBD1. The CDR3 runs 15 residues. V dropped 5 bases and J dropped 1; count of bases not matched to a gene: 2. Per the germline V gene, CDR1 is MNHEY and CDR2 is SMNVEV (reference sequence). This CDR3 is CASSGTGVAKNIQYF. The CDR3 DNA reads as TGTGCCAGCAGTGGGACAGGGGTTGCCAAAAACATTCAGTACTTC.

J is TRBJ2-7 and V is TRBV6-5, with D unclear. Trimming removed 6 bases at V and 0 bases at J, with 12 bases between. Germline V gives CDR1 MNHEY, CDR2 SVGAGI. The CDR3 covers 14 residues. The CDR3 DNA sequence: TGTGCCAGCAGCTCCGGGCTGAGCTCCTACGAGCAGTACTTC. Protein sequence: CASSSGLSSYEQYF.

This sequence joins TRBV28 and TRBJ1-2; D is unresolved. Looked up from germline, CDR1 is MDHEN and CDR2 is SYDVKM. V lost 10 bases and J 2 bases, leaving 11 bases between the germline ends. The CDR3 contains 12 residues. CDR3 in amino acids: CATPLGNYGYTF. The DNA of the CDR3 is TGTGCCACCCCTTTAGGGAACTATGGCTACACCTTC.

The chain links TRBV5-1 to TRBJ2-7, with 8 bases that match TRBD2. Trimming cost V 0 bases and J 3 bases; bases outside gene matches: 5. The CDR3 is 15 amino acids. Germline V gene sequence: CDR1 SGHRS, CDR2 YFSETQ. The CDR3 DNA is TGCGCCAGCAGCTTGGGCCGGGGGGGGCTCTACGAGCAGTACGTC. It encodes CASSLGRGGLYEQYV.

The table lists this clone with a few counts. The gene calls are TRBV11-2 and TRBJ1-5; D remains unclear. CDR1 and CDR2 from the germline V gene are SGHAT and FQNNGV. Trimming shortened V by 3 bases and J by 0 bases, and 6 bases separated the two germline ends. The CDR3 contains 14 residues. The CDR3: CASSLTASNQPQHF. The CDR3, as DNA: TGTGCCAGCAGCTTGACTGCTAGCAATCAGCCCCAGCATTTT.

This rearrangement joins TRBV29-1 to TRBJ2-3; TRBD2 aligns across 7 bases. The CDR3 runs 15 residues. Germline V gene data show CDR1 as SQVTM and CDR2 as ANQGSEA. Trimming cost V 1 base and J 0 bases; bases outside gene matches: 4. The CDR3 reads CSVEASGTSTDTQYF. The CDR3 DNA is TGCAGCGTTGAAGCCAGCGGGACTAGCACAGATACGCAGTATTTT.

The rearrangement joins TRBV6-6 to TRBJ2-3; 9 bases fit TRBD1. CDR1 is MNHNY, CDR2 SVGAGI, per germline (reference sequence). V lost 7 bases to trimming and J lost 6 bases; unmatched junction nucleotides: 8. The CDR3 has 14 residues. The CDR3 is CASKLGQGSDTQYF. The CDR3 DNA reads as TGTGCCAGCAAACTAGGACAGGGGAGTGATACGCAGTATTTT.

The chain couples TRBV27 to TRBJ2-5; 9 bases agree with TRBD1. Unmatched junction bases numbered 4, after V lost 4 bases and J lost 4 bases. The germline V gene encodes CDR1 MNHEY and CDR2 SMNVEV (reference sequence). The CDR3 contains 14 residues. CDR3 protein: CASSWDRAPETQYF. CDR3 coding DNA: TGTGCCAGCAGTTGGGACAGGGCCCCAGAGACCCAGTACTTC.

The V and J genes are TRBV7-2 and TRBJ1-5; D ambiguous. This CDR3 spans 18 amino acids. Germline assignment: CDR1 SGHTA and CDR2 FQGNSA. Between the trimmed V and J ends, which lost 5 bases and 0 bases, there was a span of 20 bases. CDR3 DNA sequence: TGTGCCAGCAGCCAAGGTATAAGAGGATCTTCTAGCAATCAGCCCCAGCATTTT. Amino acids: CASSQGIRGSSSNQPQHF.

The chain combines TRBV28 with TRBJ2-7, with TRBD2 matching over 7 bases. The CDR3 runs 16 residues. Germline V gives CDR1 MDHEN, CDR2 SYDVKM. With 4 bases clipped from V and 6 bases from J, the junction kept 15 bases outside the gene matches. The CDR3 bases are TGTGCCAGCAGTTCAAGGACAAGACTAGCTGTTGGCGAGCAGTACGTC. This translates into CASSSRTRLAVGEQYV.

This chain joins TRBV10-3 and TRBJ1-4; 7 nucleotides align to TRBD1. The CDR3 is made up of 12 amino acids. Germline-derived CDR1 and CDR2 are ENHRY and SYGVKD. Germline trimming cut 4 bases from V and 8 bases from J; bases unmatched to any gene: 1. As DNA, the CDR3 is TGTGCCATCAGTGTACAGGGGGAAAAACTGTTTTTT. Protein product: CAISVQGEKLFF.

V usage is TRBV9 and J usage is TRBJ1-1, with D perhaps TRBD1 (5 bases). The CDR3 extends over 14 amino acids. The germline V and J ends were trimmed by 0 bases and 4 bases, with 10 bases remaining between them. Germline CDR1 and CDR2: SGDLS and YYNGEE. CDR3 region: CASSVEGRGTEAFF. The CDR3 nucleotides are TGTGCCAGCAGCGTAGAGGGACGAGGCACTGAAGCTTTCTTT.

This clone occurred once. This chain connects TRBV25-1 to TRBJ1-1; 7 bases match TRBD1. The V and J ends lost 8 bases and 7 bases, in that order; junction bases with no gene match: 4. This CDR3 comprises 11 residues. Per the germline V gene, CDR1 is MGHDK and CDR2 is SYGVNS. CDR3 coding DNA: TGTGCCAGCCAAGACAGGGTTGAAGCTTTCTTT. Protein product: CASQDRVEAFF.

Written as DNA, the CDR3 is TGTGCCAGCAGCAAAGGCCTGGTGTCCTACGAGCAGTACTTC. Its translation: CASSKGLVSYEQYF. V usage is TRBV21-1 and J usage is TRBJ2-7. TRBV21-1 is assigned pseudogene status. The CDR3 is 14 amino acids.

This clone occurred once. The chain combines TRBV11-1 with TRBJ1-1, with TRBD1 matching over 8 bases. CDR3 size: 16 residues. Germline CDR1 SGHAT, CDR2 FQDESV (reference sequence). Trimming took 2 bases from V and 0 from J; bases not matched to a gene: 5. The CDR3 region has the DNA TGTGCCAGCAGCTTACAGGGGGCTAGGATGAACACTGAAGCTTTCTTT. It is translated as CASSLQGARMNTEAFF.